These 5 T cell receptor beta chains were sequenced from one sample in a study of breast tumors, draining lymph nodes, adjacent tissues. TCRdb called the multiplex PCR reads again in MiXCR, with one record for every CDR3 protein. Of 70,000 to 85,000 distinct CDR3 sequences detected, roughly 19% appear once; the ten largest clones hold about 2.4%. Breast cancer patients provided tissue from their axillary draining lymph nodes. Sequencing input: axillary lymph node tissue. The receptors come from a female donor with breast cancer. Some clones in this sample may be carry-over from other donors' samples.

This clonotype was seen repeatedly, ten times or more. The chain has TRBV9 and TRBJ2-3, with a tentative D call TRBD1 (6 bases). Trimming pared 1 base from V and 2 bases from J, leaving 26 bases between. CDR3 length: 20 amino acids. In germline, CDR1 is SGDLS, CDR2 YYNGEE. The CDR3 region is CASSVTPGHRVRRITDTQYF. Written as DNA, the CDR3 is TGTGCCAGCAGCGTAACGCCGGGACACCGAGTCCGCCGGATCACAGATACGCAGTATTTT.

This clonotype was found many times. The chain couples TRBV24-1 to TRBJ2-1; D ambiguous. The CDR3 sequence is 18 residues long. Looked up from germline, CDR1 is KGHDR and CDR2 is SFDVKD. Trimming took 3 bases from V and 10 from J, leaving 27 bases between them. CDR3 loop: CATSDPAGRNSPPTEQFF. The CDR3 DNA sequence: TGTGCCACCAGTGATCCAGCTGGACGGAATTCACCACCCACCGAGCAGTTCTTC.

Points on this clonotype: A much more abundant neighbour one base away suggests this may be a read error. This sequence joins TRBV5-6 and TRBJ1-4; D call uncertain. This CDR3 region has 13 residues. The germline V gene has CDR1 SGHDT and CDR2 YYEEEE. The CDR3 region is CAGSLAGVEKLFF. The CDR3 DNA reads TGTGCCGGCAGCTTGGCTGGGGTTGAAAAACTGTTTTTT.

This clonotype has just a few counts. A much larger clonotype is one base distant, so this may be a read error. The gene calls are TRBV4-3 and TRBJ2-1, with D unclear. Germline CDR1 reads LGHNA; CDR2 reads YSLEER. The CDR3 totals 13 residues. CDR3 loop: CASSQEVFNERFF. Written as DNA, the CDR3 is TGCGCCAGCAGCCAAGAAGTCTTCAATGAGCGGTTCTTC.

This clonotype was observed at least ten times. The rearrangement uses TRBV24-1 and TRBJ2-3, with 11 bases lining up with TRBD2. The CDR3 sequence is 16 residues long. Germline values: CDR1 KGHDR, CDR2 SFDVKD. V was pared by 4 bases and J by 3 bases, with 5 bases of the junction left unmatched. The CDR3 bases are TGTGCCACCAGTGACCTACTAGCGGGAGAGACAGATACGCAGTATTTT. This translates into CATSDLLAGETDTQYF.